Listed here are 8 T cell receptor beta chains from one sample, sequenced in a study of blood T cell repertoires in COVID-19. Only in-frame clones appear in the TCRdb table, and some are missing; sequencing was by immunoSEQ multiplex PCR. The sample comprises 210,000 or so clones, 80% of which are singletons, and around 4% rests with the top ten. Material for sequencing was PBMCs or T cells enriched from blood (not recorded which). The receptors shown here come from a young man with acute COVID-19.

This chain joins TRBV5-1 and TRBJ2-1; D unclear. CDR1 is SGHRS and CDR2 is YFSETQ in the germline V gene. The germline V and J ends were trimmed by 2 bases and 0 bases, with 9 bases remaining between them. The CDR3 has 15 amino acids. The CDR3 DNA is TGCGCCAGCAGCTTAGTGTCGGGCTCCTACAATGAGCAGTTCTTC. Amino acids: CASSLVSGSYNEQFF.

V usage is TRBV3-1 (or the pseudogene TRBV3-2) and J usage is TRBJ2-1; the match to TRBD2 covers 13 bases. Germline loops: CDR1 LGHDT, CDR2 YNNKEL (reference sequence). With V trimmed by 6 bases and J by 0 bases, 11 bases remained unmatched. This CDR3 contains 19 residues. The CDR3 loop reads CASSLGLAGVRSSYNEQFF. The DNA of the CDR3 is TGTGCCAGCAGTCTTGGACTAGCGGGGGTCAGGAGCTCCTACAATGAGCAGTTCTTC.

This chain joins TRBV5-1 and TRBJ1-4, with D tentatively TRBD1 (5 bases). V was cut by 4 bases and J by 8 bases, with 18 bases left in between. The CDR3 runs 15 residues. The V gene's germline CDR1 is SGHRS and CDR2 YFSETQ. This chain's CDR3 is CASSLRGGEQEKLFF. The CDR3 nucleotides read TGCGCCAGCAGCCTGAGGGGAGGGGAGCAAGAAAAACTGTTTTTT. Full variable domain (outside the CDR3, taken from reference TRBV5-1 and TRBJ1-4): KAGVTQTPRYLIKTRGQQVTLSCSPISGHRSVSWYQQTPGQGLQFLFEYFSETQRNKGNFPGRFSGRQFSNSRSEMNVSTLELGDSALYLCASSLRGGEQEKLFFGSGTQLSVL.

The chain combines TRBV7-9 with TRBJ1-2; a weak D match, TRBD1 (5 bases). Trimming cost V 5 bases and J 0 bases, with 13 bases left between them. Germline assignment: CDR1 SEHNR and CDR2 FQNEAQ (reference sequence). CDR3 length: 15 amino acids. CDR3 amino acids: CASSPAGLANYGYTF. The CDR3 region has the DNA TGTGCCAGCAGCCCCGCAGGGCTTGCTAACTATGGCTACACCTTC.

The rearrangement joins TRBV4-1 to TRBJ2-1; perhaps TRBD1 as D (6 bases). Looked up from germline, CDR1 is MGHRA and CDR2 is YSYEKL. Trimming cost V 5 bases and J 5 bases, with 19 bases left between them. The CDR3 runs 16 residues. CDR3 nucleotide sequence: TGCGCCAGCAGCTTCCAGTTTGGGGGCGTGGACAATGAGCAGTTCTTC. This encodes CASSFQFGGVDNEQFF.

The chain couples TRBV30 to TRBJ2-5; perhaps TRBD2 as D (7 bases). V was pared by 0 bases and J by 5 bases, with 16 bases between. This CDR3 contains 15 residues. Germline V CDR1 and CDR2: GTSNPN, SVGIG (reference sequence). The CDR3, as DNA: TGTGCCTGGAGTGTACAGTTGGGGGGGCTGGAGACCCAGTACTTC. It codes for CAWSVQLGGLETQYF.

V usage is TRBV6-2 or TRBV6-3 and J usage is TRBJ2-3, with 9 bases aligning to TRBD2. J was trimmed by 6 bases and V by 2 bases; bases with no gene match: 9. Germline V CDR1 and CDR2: MNHEY, SVGEGT. This CDR3 has 16 residues. Here the CDR3 DNA reads TGTGCCAGCAGTTACATGGGCGGGGGGGCTTCGGATACGCAGTATTTT. Translating it yields CASSYMGGGASDTQYF.

The chain employs TRBV12-3 or TRBV12-4 and TRBJ2-7, with a possible D match to TRBD1 (6 bases). V gave up 5 bases and J gave up 0 bases, with 8 bases separating them. This CDR3 comprises 13 residues. The CDR3 region has the DNA TGTGCCAGCAGTCGACAGGCCTCCTACGAGCAGTACTTC. It translates to CASSRQASYEQYF.